The 17 T cell receptor beta chains below were found in one sample sequenced in a study of early T cells in non-severe SARS-CoV-2 infection. TCRdb fed the 5' RACE reads into MiXCR, producing one record per CDR3 protein. Here the sample spans about 81,000 distinct CDR3 sequences, 5.5% to 7.5% being singletons. The specimen was whole blood. Every receptor here comes from an adult who was a healthcare worker with PCR-confirmed SARS-CoV-2 infection or an uninfected control (not recorded which).

This clonotype was recorded a few times. The chain links TRBV19 to TRBJ1-5, with 9 bases that match TRBD1. After removal of 6 bases from V and 7 bases from J, the junction contained 4 bases not matched to a gene. CDR3 length: 13 residues. The germline V gene has CDR1 LNHDA and CDR2 SQIVND (reference sequence). CDR3 nucleotide sequence: TGTGCCAGTAGGGGGACAGGGCAGCAGCCCCAGCATTTT. Amino acid sequence: CASRGTGQQPQHF. The complete variable domain, with remaining parts taken from reference TRBV19 and TRBJ1-5, reads DGGITQSPKYLFRKEGQNVTLSCEQNLNHDAMYWYRQDPGQGLRLIYYSQIVNDFQKGDIAEGYSVSREKKESFPLTVTSAQKNPTAFYLCASRGTGQQPQHFGDGTRLSIL.

This chain connects TRBV27 to TRBJ2-7, with a weak D call TRBD2 (6 bases). The germline CDR1 and CDR2 sequences are MNHEY and SMNVEV (reference sequence). The V end lost 6 bases, the J end lost 3 bases, and 15 bases lay between the germline ends. This CDR3 comprises 14 residues. This CDR3 is CASSPGGRYYEQYF. The DNA for the CDR3 is TGTGCCAGCAGCCCCGGAGGGCGATACTACGAGCAGTACTTC.

This clonotype was observed a few times. The CDR3 DNA sequence: TGTGCCAGCAGCCACAGGCGCACCGGGGAGCTGTTTTTT. Residues: CASSHRRTGELFF. The genes are TRBV3-1 and TRBJ2-2, with D uncertain. V lost 3 bases and J 4 bases, leaving 6 bases between the germline ends. The CDR3 has 13 residues. The germline V gene has CDR1 LGHDT and CDR2 YNNKEL (reference sequence).

This clonotype was seen at least ten times. In DNA form, the CDR3 reads TGCGCCAGCAGTGAGTCTTCAGGGGTTGGAAACATTCAGTACTTC. Translated: CASSESSGVGNIQYF. The chain links TRBV10-1 to TRBJ2-4; TRBD1 is a possible D gene (6 bases). The CDR3 is 15 residues long. V was shortened by 0 bases and J by 6 bases, with 12 bases between the two germline ends. Germline CDR1 and CDR2: WNHNN and SYGVQD (reference sequence).

In its sample, this clonotype was seen a few times. The chain is built from TRBV19 and TRBJ1-2; the D is unclear. The CDR3 consists of 14 residues. The germline gives CDR1 LNHDA, CDR2 SQIVND (reference sequence). V was clipped by 3 bases and J by 4 bases, with 12 bases between them. CDR3 amino acids: CASSIGEASYGYTF. CDR3 DNA: TGTGCCAGTAGTATTGGTGAGGCGAGCTATGGCTACACCTTC.

This clonotype came up a few times. The rearrangement joins TRBV5-5 to TRBJ1-1; no clear D gene. V lost 1 base to trimming and J lost 4 bases, with 8 bases between them. Germline values: CDR1 SGHKS, CDR2 YYEKEE (reference sequence). This CDR3 is built from 13 residues. The CDR3 here is CASSLLESTEAFF. The DNA for the CDR3 is TGTGCCAGCAGCTTGCTGGAGAGCACTGAAGCTTTCTTT.

Comments on this clonotype: The germline gene is not matched at one end of the junction; a read error may be the cause. The V and J genes are TRBV11-2 and TRBJ2-1, with D possibly matching TRBD1 (6 bases). Germline-derived CDR1 and CDR2 are SGHAT and FQNNGV. This CDR3 is 11 amino acids long. CDR3 bases: TGTGCCAGCAGCTCCGGGTCAGACAGGCTCTTC. Translation: CASSSGSDRLF.

This clonotype was counted a few times. V gene TRBV11-2 combines with J gene TRBJ2-5; 11 nucleotides line up with TRBD2. The CDR3 consists of 16 residues. CDR1 is SGHAT, CDR2 FQNNGV, per germline. J was trimmed by 2 bases and V by 5 bases; bases with no gene match: 7. CDR3 loop: CASSPWLAGGQETQYF. CDR3 coding DNA: TGTGCCAGCAGCCCCTGGCTAGCGGGAGGACAAGAGACCCAGTACTTC.

The table lists this clonotype with a few counts. The gene calls are TRBV20-1 and TRBJ1-5, with 8 bases matching TRBD1. Germline V gene data show CDR1 as DFQATT and CDR2 as SNEGSKA (reference sequence). V trimming: 2 bases; J trimming: 1 base; junction bases outside the gene matches: 7. This CDR3 spans 16 amino acids. The CDR3 sequence is CSARKQGGLSNQPQHF. CDR3 nucleotides: TGCAGTGCTAGAAAACAGGGGGGTTTGAGCAATCAGCCCCAGCATTTT.

On this clonotype: Being one base from a much bigger clone, this may be a read error. The gene calls are TRBV12-3 or TRBV12-4 and TRBJ1-2; D remains unclear. Trimming removed 6 bases at V and 7 bases at J, with 15 bases between. The CDR3 has 13 residues. Here the CDR3 reads CASRRDTDCGYTF. CDR3 nucleotides: TGTGCCAGCAGGCGAGACACGGACTGTGGCTACACCTTC.

This clonotype was seen a few times. This rearrangement joins TRBV27 to TRBJ2-7; D possibly corresponds to TRBD1 (6 bases). Germline CDR1 and CDR2: MNHEY and SMNVEV (reference sequence). Deletions cut 6 bases from V and 3 bases from J, with 15 bases between. The CDR3 covers 14 residues. The CDR3 coding sequence is TGTGCCAGCAGCCAACTCGGACAGATCTACGAGCAGTACTTC. Its translation is CASSQLGQIYEQYF.

This clonotype showed up just a few times. The chain employs TRBV7-2 and TRBJ2-1; 11 bases line up with TRBD1. This CDR3 is built from 16 residues. V dropped 8 bases and J dropped 4; count of bases not matched to a gene: 10. The V gene's germline CDR1 is SGHTA and CDR2 FQGNSA. The DNA of the CDR3 is TGTGCCAGCCAGAAACCGGGACAGGGGGTTTACAATGAGCAGTTCTTC. It translates to CASQKPGQGVYNEQFF. Full variable domain (missing parts from reference TRBV7-2 and TRBJ2-1): GAGVSQSPSNKVTEKGKDVELRCDPISGHTALYWYRQSLGQGLEFLIYFQGNSAPDKSGLPSDRFSAERTGGSVSTLTIQRTQQEDSAVYLCASQKPGQGVYNEQFFGPGTRLTVL.

This clonotype was counted ten times or more. This chain connects TRBV12-3 or TRBV12-4 to TRBJ2-7, with D hard to call. V was clipped by 3 bases and J by 3 bases, with 6 bases between them. The CDR3 is 12 residues long. CDR3: CASSLNYYEQYF. For the CDR3, the DNA is TGTGCCAGCAGTTTGAACTACTACGAGCAGTACTTC.

V is TRBV2 and J is TRBJ2-5, with a tentative D call TRBD1 (6 bases). The CDR3 extends over 13 amino acids. V dropped 6 bases and J dropped 3 bases, with 11 bases sitting between them. Germline lookup yields CDR1 SNHLY and CDR2 FYNNEI. CDR3 amino acids: CASRVGQKETQYF. The CDR3 region has the DNA TGTGCCAGCAGGGTTGGACAGAAAGAGACCCAGTACTTC.

This chain uses TRBV20-1 with TRBJ1-2; perhaps TRBD1 as D (5 bases). The CDR3 totals 11 residues. Germline V gene sequence: CDR1 DFQATT, CDR2 SNEGSKA (reference sequence). The V end lost 7 bases, the J end lost 4 bases, and 10 bases lay between the germline ends. Here the CDR3 DNA reads TGCAGTGTCCAAGACAGCTATGGCTACACCTTC. Its translation is CSVQDSYGYTF.

The table lists this clonotype with many counts. J is TRBJ1-3 and V is TRBV7-9; possibly TRBD1 for D (5 bases). V lost 1 base and J 0 bases, leaving 7 bases between the germline ends. The CDR3 consists of 15 residues. CDR1 and CDR2 (germline): SEHNR, FQNEAQ (reference sequence). The CDR3: CASSLEGISGNTIYF. The CDR3 bases are TGTGCCAGCAGCTTAGAGGGGATCTCTGGAAACACCATATATTTT.

This clonotype was recorded a few times. The rearrangement uses TRBV6-4 and TRBJ2-3; TRBD2 agrees at 16 bases. V trimming: 0 bases; J trimming: 4 bases; junction bases outside the gene matches: 1. The CDR3 covers 17 residues. The V gene's germline CDR1 is MRHNA and CDR2 SNTAGT. The CDR3 DNA reads as TGTGCCAGCAGTGACTCCGGGACTAGCGGGGGGGCAGATACGCAGTATTTT. Translating it yields CASSDSGTSGGADTQYF.